This T cell receptor beta chain came from a study of CXCR3-negative and CXCR3-positive naive CD8 T cells. On this clonotype itself: What it binds is unknown.

The CDR3 is 15 amino acids. Preparation of TRB cDNA libraries relied on 5' RACE carrying UMI labels. From its re-call of the 5' RACE reads, TCRdb lists each CDR3 protein once, without DNA. The sample totals 45,000 to 65,000 distinct CDR3 sequences. Notes on the study in general: Both naive subsets had comparably high diversity; memory CD8+ cells much lower. The TRB CDR3s that CXCR3-positive naive cells carried were more hydrophobic than those of CXCR3-negative naive cells.

This clonotype originated in a human donor in good health. Some clones in this sample may be carry-over from other donors' samples. This chain joins TRBV21-1 and TRBJ2-7. TRBV21-1 is noted as a pseudogene. Sequenced input: naive CXCR3- CD8+ T cells from blood. Subset defined: CD45RO-CCR7+CD27+CD95- naive CD8+ T cells lacking CXCR3 (TNR3-). CDR3 region: CASSKVSASSYEQYF.